This T cell receptor beta chain was recorded in a study of patients with pleural tuberculosis (dated by TCRdb to the mid-2010s). There are many counts of this clonotype. Its target antigen remains unknown. Base qualities are not at hand, and no much larger clone is one base apart. TCRdb shows the sequencer as Illumina Genome Analyzer IIx. Using fastp at Q25 and MiXCR, TCRdb reprocessed the public reads and kept productive beta chains. Every CDR3 protein is listed once, alongside the most common genes and DNA of its rows. Counted in this sample were about 50,000 distinct CDR3 sequences; approximately 7.5% of them appeared once. Roughly 16% of the sample goes to the ten largest clones. From the cysteine up to the phenylalanine, the CDR3 has a length of 13 residues. This entry keeps only the CDR3 DNA: 39 bases, framed from base 1. V is shortened by 7 bases, J by 1 base, and the region joining them spans 12 bases. CDR1 DFQATT and CDR2 SNEGSKA were looked up in the germline V gene (reference sequence).

This TCR came from a human donor with pleural tuberculosis. The rearrangement combines TRBV20-1 with TRBJ2-3, with the identity of the D gene unclear. In nucleotides, the sequence is TGCAGTGGTCTGACTCCTGGCACAGATACGCAGTATTTT. This is translated as CSGLTPGTDTQYF.